This TCR beta chain was sequenced for a study of shared clonotypes between healthy human individuals. Using immunoSEQ multiplex PCR, the repertoire was profiled, and TCRdb retains in-frame clones only, with some absent. The data show about 480,000 clones, roughly 85% seen once. Trimming took 4 bases from V and 1 from J, leaving 8 bases between them. Germline lookup yields CDR1 GTSNPN and CDR2 SVGIG (reference sequence). The CDR3 spans 13 residues. The TCR originated in a woman aged 40 to 55 in good health. Some clones in this sample may be carry-over from other donors' samples. The sample taken for sequencing was PBMCs. The chain links TRBV30 to TRBJ2-1, with D perhaps TRBD1 (5 bases). CDR3 DNA: TGTGCCTGGAACAGGAGATCCTACAATGAGCAGTTCTTC. This gives the protein CAWNRRSYNEQFF.